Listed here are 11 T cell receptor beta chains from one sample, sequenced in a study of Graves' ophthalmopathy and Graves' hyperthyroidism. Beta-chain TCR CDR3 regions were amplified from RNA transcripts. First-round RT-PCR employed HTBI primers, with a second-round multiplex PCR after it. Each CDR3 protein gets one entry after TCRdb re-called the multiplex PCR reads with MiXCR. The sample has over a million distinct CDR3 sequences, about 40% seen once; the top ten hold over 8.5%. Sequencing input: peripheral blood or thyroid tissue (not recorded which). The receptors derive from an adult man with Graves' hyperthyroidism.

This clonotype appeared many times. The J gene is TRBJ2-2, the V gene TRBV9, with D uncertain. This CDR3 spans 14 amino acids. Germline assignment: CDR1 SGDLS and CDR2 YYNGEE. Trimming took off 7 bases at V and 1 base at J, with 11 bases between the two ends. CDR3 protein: CASALSLNTGELFF. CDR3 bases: TGTGCCAGCGCCCTGTCCCTGAACACCGGGGAGCTGTTTTTT.

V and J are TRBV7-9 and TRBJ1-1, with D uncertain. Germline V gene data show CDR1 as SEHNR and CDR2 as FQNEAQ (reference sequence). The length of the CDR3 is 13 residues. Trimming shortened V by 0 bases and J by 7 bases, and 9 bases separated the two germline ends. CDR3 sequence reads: CASSLADGDEAFF. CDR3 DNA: TGTGCCAGCAGCTTAGCGGACGGGGATGAAGCTTTCTTT. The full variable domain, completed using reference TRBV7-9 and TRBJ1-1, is DTGVSQNPRHKITKRGQNVTFRCDPISEHNRLYWYRQTLGQGPEFLTYFQNEAQLEKSRLLSDRFSAERPKGSFSTLEIQRTEQGDSAMYLCASSLADGDEAFFGQGTRLTVV.

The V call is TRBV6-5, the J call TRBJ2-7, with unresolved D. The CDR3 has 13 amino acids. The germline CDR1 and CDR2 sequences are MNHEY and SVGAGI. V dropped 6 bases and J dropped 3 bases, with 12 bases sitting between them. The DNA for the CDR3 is TGTGCCAGCAGGGACCGGGTTCTCTACGAGCAGTACTTC. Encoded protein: CASRDRVLYEQYF.

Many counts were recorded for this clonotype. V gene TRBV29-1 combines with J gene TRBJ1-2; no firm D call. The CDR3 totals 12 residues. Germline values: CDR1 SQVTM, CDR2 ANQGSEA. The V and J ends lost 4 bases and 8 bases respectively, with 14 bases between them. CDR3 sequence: CSVAPGPYGYTF. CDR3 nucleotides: TGCAGCGTTGCACCGGGCCCCTACGGCTACACCTTC.

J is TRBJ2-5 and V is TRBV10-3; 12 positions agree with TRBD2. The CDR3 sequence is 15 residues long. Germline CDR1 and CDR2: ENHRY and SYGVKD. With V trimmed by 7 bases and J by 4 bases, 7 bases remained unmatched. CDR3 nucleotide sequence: TGTGCCATCACCCCTAGCGGGGGGGCCGGAGAGACCCAGTACTTC. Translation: CAITPSGGAGETQYF.

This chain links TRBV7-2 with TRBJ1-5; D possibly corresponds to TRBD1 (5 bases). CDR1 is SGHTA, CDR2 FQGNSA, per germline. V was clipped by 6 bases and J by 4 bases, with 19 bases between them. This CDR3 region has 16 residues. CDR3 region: CASSSRGTGGNQPQHF. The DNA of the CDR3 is TGTGCCAGCAGTTCGCGAGGGACTGGAGGAAATCAGCCCCAGCATTTT.

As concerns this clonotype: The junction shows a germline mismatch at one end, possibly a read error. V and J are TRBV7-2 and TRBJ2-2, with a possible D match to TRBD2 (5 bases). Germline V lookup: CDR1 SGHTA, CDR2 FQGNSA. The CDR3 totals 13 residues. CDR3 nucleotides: TGTGCCAGCAGCACTCAGTCGACCGGGGAGCTGCTTTTT. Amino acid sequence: CASSTQSTGELLF.

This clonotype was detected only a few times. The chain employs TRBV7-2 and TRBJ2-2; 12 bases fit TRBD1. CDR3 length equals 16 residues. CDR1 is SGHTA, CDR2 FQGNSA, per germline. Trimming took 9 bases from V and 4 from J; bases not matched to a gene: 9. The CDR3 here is CASYPGTGGFTGELFF. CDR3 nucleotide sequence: TGTGCCAGTTACCCAGGGACAGGGGGCTTCACCGGGGAGCTGTTTTTT. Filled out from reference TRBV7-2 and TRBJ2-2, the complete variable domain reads GAGVSQSPSNKVTEKGKDVELRCDPISGHTALYWYRQSLGQGLEFLIYFQGNSAPDKSGLPSDRFSAERTGGSVSTLTIQRTQQEDSAVYLCASYPGTGGFTGELFFGEGSRLTVL.

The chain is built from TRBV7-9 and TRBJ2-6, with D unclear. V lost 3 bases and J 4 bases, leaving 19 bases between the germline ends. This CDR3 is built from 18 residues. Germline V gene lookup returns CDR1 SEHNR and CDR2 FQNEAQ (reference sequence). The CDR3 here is CASSFYGRISSGANVLTF. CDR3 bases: TGTGCCAGCAGCTTTTATGGCAGAATATCGTCCGGGGCCAACGTCCTGACTTTC.

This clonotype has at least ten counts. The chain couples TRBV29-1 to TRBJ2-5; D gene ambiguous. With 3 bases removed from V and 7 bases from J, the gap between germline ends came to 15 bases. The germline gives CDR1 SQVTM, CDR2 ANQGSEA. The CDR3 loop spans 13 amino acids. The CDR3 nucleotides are TGCAGCGTTGATTTAAGGCCGCCAGGGACCCAGTACTTC. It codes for CSVDLRPPGTQYF.

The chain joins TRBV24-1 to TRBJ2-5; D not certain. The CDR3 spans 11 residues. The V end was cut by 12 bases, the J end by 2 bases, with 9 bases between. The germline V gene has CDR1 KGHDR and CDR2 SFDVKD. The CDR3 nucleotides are TGTGCCCCAGACCCTCAAGAGACCCAGTACTTC. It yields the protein CAPDPQETQYF.